At least ten counts were recorded for the clone carrying this T cell receptor beta chain. This sample is part of a study of spatial heterogeneity in lung cancer. Germline V lookup: CDR1 SQVTM, CDR2 ANQGSEA. This CDR3 has 14 residues. Trimming removed 6 bases from V and 4 bases from J; junction bases left unmatched: 9. TCRdb analysed the 5' RACE reads with MiXCR anew, one entry per CDR3 protein. The sample lists about 48,000 distinct CDR3 sequences, around 5.2% occurring once. Time point described: sample taken at primary tumor resection. Whole RNA, which was extracted from tumor, nontumor lung tissue or frozen PBMC, was sequenced without any cell sorting.

The material was PBMCs, obtained at surgery. This sequence originates from a male donor with early-stage non-small cell lung cancer. The rearrangement links TRBV29-1 to TRBJ1-1; 9 positions match TRBD1. In nucleotides, the CDR3 is TGCAGCGTGGCTCTACAGGGGGCCTTCACTGAAGCTTTCTTT. This sequence encodes CSVALQGAFTEAFF.